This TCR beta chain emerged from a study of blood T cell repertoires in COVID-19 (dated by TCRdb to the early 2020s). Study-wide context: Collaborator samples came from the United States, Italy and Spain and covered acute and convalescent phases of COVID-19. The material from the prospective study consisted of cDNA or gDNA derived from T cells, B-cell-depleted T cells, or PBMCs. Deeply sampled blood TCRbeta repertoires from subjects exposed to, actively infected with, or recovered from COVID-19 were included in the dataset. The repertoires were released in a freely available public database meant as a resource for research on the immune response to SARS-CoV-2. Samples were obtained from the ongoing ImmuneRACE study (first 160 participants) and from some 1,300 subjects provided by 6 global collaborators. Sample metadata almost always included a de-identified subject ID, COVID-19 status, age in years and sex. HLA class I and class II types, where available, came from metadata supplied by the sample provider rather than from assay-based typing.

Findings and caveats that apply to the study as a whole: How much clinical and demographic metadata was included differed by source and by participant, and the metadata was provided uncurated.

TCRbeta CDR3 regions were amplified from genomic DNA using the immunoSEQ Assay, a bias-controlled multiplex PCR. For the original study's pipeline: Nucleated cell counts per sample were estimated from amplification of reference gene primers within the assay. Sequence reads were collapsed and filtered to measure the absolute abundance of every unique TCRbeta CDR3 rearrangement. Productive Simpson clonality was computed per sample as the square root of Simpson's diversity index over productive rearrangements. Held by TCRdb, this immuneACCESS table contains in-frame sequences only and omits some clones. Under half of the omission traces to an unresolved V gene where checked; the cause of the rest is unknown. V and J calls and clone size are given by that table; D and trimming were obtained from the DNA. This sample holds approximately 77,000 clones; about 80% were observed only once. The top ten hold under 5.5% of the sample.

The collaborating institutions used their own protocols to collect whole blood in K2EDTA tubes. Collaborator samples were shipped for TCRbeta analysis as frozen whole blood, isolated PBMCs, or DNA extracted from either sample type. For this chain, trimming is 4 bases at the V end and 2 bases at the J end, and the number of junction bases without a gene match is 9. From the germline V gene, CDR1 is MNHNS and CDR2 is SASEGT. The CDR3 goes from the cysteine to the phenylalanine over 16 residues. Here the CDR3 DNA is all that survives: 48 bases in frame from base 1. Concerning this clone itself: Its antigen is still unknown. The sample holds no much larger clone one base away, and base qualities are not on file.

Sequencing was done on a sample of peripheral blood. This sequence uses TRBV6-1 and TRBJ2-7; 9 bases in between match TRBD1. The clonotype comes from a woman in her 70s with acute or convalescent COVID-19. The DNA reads TGTGCCAGCAGTGCGATAACCGGGACAGGGCCCTACGAGCAGTACTTC. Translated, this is CASSAITGTGPYEQYF.